The 29 T cell receptor beta chains below come from one sample, sequenced in a study of blood T cells in healthy people across ages. PCR was performed a second time for about 7 to 12 cycles using a sample-barcoded 5' primer and a J-beta primer mix. TCRdb recomputed calls from the 5' RACE reads with MiXCR, one row per CDR3 protein. The table shows roughly 800,000 distinct CDR3 sequences, with over 45% occurring only once. The sample taken for sequencing was blood. The receptors shown here come from a man aged 30 to 45 in good health.

This clonotype occurred many times. CDR3 protein: CASSQTHSDTDTQYF. DNA of the CDR3: TGTGCCAGCAGTCAGACCCACTCCGACACAGATACGCAGTATTTT. This chain joins TRBV6-5 and TRBJ2-3; D gene uncertain. Germline loops: CDR1 MNHEY, CDR2 SVGAGI. With 5 bases removed from V and 2 bases from J, the gap between germline ends came to 14 bases. The CDR3 has 15 residues.

V usage is TRBV10-3 and J usage is TRBJ2-3; D is undetermined. The ends were cut back, 6 bases at V and 0 bases at J, with 10 bases in the middle. The CDR3 sequence is 14 residues long. Germline CDR1 reads ENHRY; CDR2 reads SYGVKD. The CDR3 nucleotides are TGTGCCATCAGGAATAGGGCTAGCACAGATACGCAGTATTTT. As protein: CAIRNRASTDTQYF.

This clonotype has at least ten counts. This chain joins TRBV20-1 and TRBJ2-7, with D tentatively TRBD2 (6 bases). The CDR3 runs to 11 residues. Trimming removed 7 bases at V and 4 bases at J, with 11 bases between. CDR1 is DFQATT and CDR2 is SNEGSKA in the germline V gene (reference sequence). The CDR3 DNA sequence: TGCAGTGTGGAGGGAGAGTACGAGCAGTACTTC. It translates to CSVEGEYEQYF.

This clonotype was seen a handful of times. The rearrangement links TRBV11-2 to TRBJ2-1; D remains ambiguous. This CDR3 spans 12 amino acids. In germline, CDR1 is SGHAT, CDR2 FQNNGV. The V gene lost 4 bases and the J gene lost 9 bases, with 10 bases spanning the gap. The CDR3 DNA sequence: TGTGCCAGCAGCTATGGGTCGGGTGAGCAGTTCTTC. It is translated as CASSYGSGEQFF. Using reference TRBV11-2 and TRBJ2-1 for the parts outside the CDR3, the full variable domain is EAGVAQSPRYKIIEKRQSVAFWCNPISGHATLYWYQQILGQGPKLLIQFQNNGVVDDSQLPKDRFSAERLKGVDSTLKIQPAKLEDSAVYLCASSYGSGEQFFGPGTRLTVL.

This clonotype has just a few counts. The chain employs TRBV4-2 and TRBJ2-7; the match to TRBD2 covers 10 bases. The CDR3 runs to 15 residues. Germline V CDR1 and CDR2: LGHNA, YNFKEQ. The J segment lost 5 bases and the V segment lost 1 base, leaving 5 bases of the junction unmatched. Here the CDR3 DNA reads TGTGCCAGCAGCCAAGTAGCTCTAGCGGGAGACGAGCAGTACTTC. Amino acids: CASSQVALAGDEQYF.

The rearrangement joins TRBV20-1 to TRBJ2-7; TRBD2 matches at 12 bases. CDR1 and CDR2 (germline): DFQATT, SNEGSKA (reference sequence). The CDR3 covers 15 residues. V gave up 5 bases and J gave up 6 bases; unmatched junction bases: 11. As DNA, the CDR3 is TGCAGTGCTTTAAACGCCGGGACTAGCGGGTTCGAGCAGTACTTC. Translation: CSALNAGTSGFEQYF.

This clonotype was picked up a small number of times. The chain uses TRBV7-9 and TRBJ2-5, with 10 positions matching TRBD2. Germline V gene data show CDR1 as SEHNR and CDR2 as FQNEAQ (reference sequence). V was clipped by 5 bases and J by 0 bases; unmatched bases: 15. CDR3 size: 19 residues. CDR3 sequence reads: CASSPRLAGRREYQETQYF. The CDR3 nucleotides read TGTGCCAGCAGCCCGAGACTAGCGGGTCGGAGGGAGTACCAAGAGACCCAGTACTTC. The complete variable domain, with remaining parts taken from reference TRBV7-9 and TRBJ2-5, reads DTGVSQNPRHKITKRGQNVTFRCDPISEHNRLYWYRQTLGQGPEFLTYFQNEAQLEKSRLLSDRFSAERPKGSFSTLEIQRTEQGDSAMYLCASSPRLAGRREYQETQYFGPGTRLLVL.

The chain recombines TRBV19 with TRBJ1-5, with a possible D match to TRBD1 (5 bases). Trimming removed 8 bases from V and 6 bases from J, with 11 bases in between. Per germline, CDR1 LNHDA and CDR2 SQIVND (reference sequence). The CDR3 covers 12 residues. The CDR3 is CASGARAQPQHF. The CDR3 nucleotides read TGTGCCAGTGGGGCCAGGGCTCAGCCCCAGCATTTT. The full variable domain, rest sourced from reference TRBV19 and TRBJ1-5, is DGGITQSPKYLFRKEGQNVTLSCEQNLNHDAMYWYRQDPGQGLRLIYYSQIVNDFQKGDIAEGYSVSREKKESFPLTVTSAQKNPTAFYLCASGARAQPQHFGDGTRLSIL.

V gene TRBV3-1 combines with J gene TRBJ2-7, with 7 bases matching TRBD1. The end of the DNA is better explained by TRBJ2-5, so the J call may be wrong. The germline CDR1 and CDR2 sequences are LGHDT and YNNKEL (reference sequence). This CDR3 contains 15 residues. DNA for the CDR3: TGTGCCAGCGGGTCCAACAGGGGTATCATGGAGACCCAGTACTTC. Translated: CASGSNRGIMETQYF.

This clonotype appeared a few times. The chain joins TRBV20-1 to TRBJ2-7; 13 positions match TRBD2. CDR3 length: 16 residues. Germline V gene lookup returns CDR1 DFQATT and CDR2 SNEGSKA (reference sequence). The ends lost 0 bases at V and 2 bases at J; junction bases unmatched: 4. CDR3 nucleotide sequence: TGCAGTGCTAGAGACCTTGGGACTAGCGGGGCCTACGAGCAGTACTTC. Amino acids: CSARDLGTSGAYEQYF.

V and J are TRBV27 and TRBJ1-1; unclear D gene. The CDR3 covers 13 residues. V dropped 5 bases and J dropped 5 bases, with 12 bases sitting between them. In germline, CDR1 is MNHEY, CDR2 SMNVEV (reference sequence). CDR3 nucleotide sequence: TGTGCCAGCAGTCTTCTCCCGTATACTGAAGCTTTCTTT. This encodes CASSLLPYTEAFF.

The chain recombines TRBV29-1 with TRBJ2-3; weak D call: TRBD2 (6 bases). V lost 6 bases and J lost 12, with 19 bases in between. Germline V CDR1 and CDR2: SQVTM, ANQGSEA. The CDR3 totals 12 residues. This chain's CDR3 is CSVPRDSQSQYF. The CDR3 bases are TGCAGCGTACCCCGGGACTCCCAATCACAGTATTTT.

This rearrangement joins TRBV20-1 to TRBJ2-1; 10 positions agree with TRBD2. Per germline, CDR1 DFQATT and CDR2 SNEGSKA (reference sequence). The CDR3 is 13 residues long. V lost 2 bases and J lost 9; bases outside the gene matches: 4. The DNA of the CDR3 is TGCAGTGCTAGACGGCTAGCGGGGGTTGAGCAGTTCTTC. Translating it yields CSARRLAGVEQFF.

This chain joins TRBV6-2 or TRBV6-3 and TRBJ2-1; either TRBD1 or TRBD2 may fit D (5 bases each). The ends were cut back, 4 bases at V and 9 bases at J, with 25 bases in the middle. CDR1 and CDR2 (germline): MNHEY, SVGEGT. The CDR3 covers 17 residues. CDR3 bases: TGTGCCAGCAGTTCCGCCCGCTTCAGAGGGGCGGTCAGTGAGCAGTTCTTC. It is translated as CASSSARFRGAVSEQFF.

This clonotype has just a few counts. Here the CDR3 reads CASSPWGGAKNIQYF. In DNA, the CDR3 is TGTGCCAGCAGCCCCTGGGGAGGGGCCAAAAACATTCAGTACTTC. The chain employs TRBV7-2 and TRBJ2-4, with 7 bases aligning to TRBD2. J lost 1 base, V lost 5 bases, and 5 bases had no gene match. There are 15 residues in the CDR3. The germline V gene has CDR1 SGHTA and CDR2 FQGNSA. The full variable domain, in which reference TRBV7-2 and TRBJ2-4 provide the parts outside the CDR3, is GAGVSQSPSNKVTEKGKDVELRCDPISGHTALYWYRQSLGQGLEFLIYFQGNSAPDKSGLPSDRFSAERTGGSVSTLTIQRTQQEDSAVYLCASSPWGGAKNIQYFGAGTRLSVL.

The rearrangement links TRBV9 to TRBJ2-7; 9 positions match TRBD2. Germline V gene sequence: CDR1 SGDLS, CDR2 YYNGEE. V trimming: 0 bases; J trimming: 2 bases; junction bases outside the gene matches: 18. The CDR3 sequence is 20 residues long. The CDR3 loop is CASSVGLAGFAPGGAYEQYF. The CDR3 DNA sequence: TGTGCCAGCAGCGTAGGGCTAGCGGGATTTGCGCCCGGAGGCGCCTACGAGCAGTACTTC. Full variable domain (remainder filled in from reference TRBV9 and TRBJ2-7): DSGVTQTPKHLITATGQRVTLRCSPRSGDLSVYWYQQSLDQGLQFLIQYYNGEERAKGNILERFSAQQFPDLHSELNLSSLELGDSALYFCASSVGLAGFAPGGAYEQYFGPGTRLTVT.

J is TRBJ2-7 and V is TRBV6-2 or TRBV6-3; TRBD2 might be the D (6 bases). The ends were cut back, 4 bases at V and 7 bases at J, with 17 bases in the middle. The CDR3 spans 14 residues. In germline, CDR1 is MNHEY, CDR2 SVGEGT. In DNA form, the CDR3 reads TGTGCCAGCAGTTCCTTTAGCGGCCGAGTTGAGCAGTACTTC. Residues: CASSSFSGRVEQYF.

CDR3 coding DNA: TGTGCCAGCAGTACGACTTCAGGGAGCGGGGATACGCAGTATTTT. It codes for CASSTTSGSGDTQYF. The chain couples TRBV6-2 or TRBV6-3 to TRBJ2-3; TRBD2 might be the D (6 bases). This CDR3 region has 15 residues. Between the trimmed V and J ends, which lost 5 bases and 6 bases, there was a span of 18 bases. Germline V gives CDR1 MNHEY, CDR2 SVGEGT.

The rearrangement uses TRBV7-2 and TRBJ1-1, with D unclear. Germline-derived CDR1 and CDR2 are SGHTA and FQGNSA. The CDR3 is 12 amino acids. Trimming shortened V by 3 bases and J by 2 bases, and 4 bases separated the two germline ends. For the CDR3, the DNA is TGTGCCAGCAGCTTCTATAACACTGAAGCTTTCTTT. Translating it yields CASSFYNTEAFF.

The V gene is TRBV7-2, the J gene TRBJ2-5, with 8 nucleotides matching TRBD1. The J call may be in error: the DNA end matches TRBJ2-7 better. The CDR3 consists of 15 residues. Germline CDR1 reads SGHTA; CDR2 reads FQGNSA. The CDR3 DNA sequence: TGTGCCAGCAGCTTAGGGGGACAGGCGACCTACGAGCAGTACTTC. Translated: CASSLGGQATYEQYF.

The gene calls are TRBV4-1 and TRBJ2-7; D perhaps matches TRBD2 (5 bases). The CDR3 is 14 residues long. Trimming shortened V by 3 bases and J by 3 bases, and 12 bases separated the two germline ends. CDR1 and CDR2 from the germline V gene are MGHRA and YSYEKL. CDR3 DNA: TGCGCCAGCAGCCACACACGGACTGACTACGAGCAGTACTTC. Translated: CASSHTRTDYEQYF.

The chain couples TRBV20-1 to TRBJ2-5, with TRBD2 identical over 10 bases. In germline, CDR1 is DFQATT, CDR2 SNEGSKA (reference sequence). Losses at the gene ends were 6 bases for V and 3 bases for J; bases not matched to a gene: 22. The CDR3 length is 19 residues. The CDR3 region has the DNA TGCAGTGCCATCCTTATTGAGGCTAGCGGGAGTAGGAGGGAAGAGACCCAGTACTTC. Its translation is CSAILIEASGSRREETQYF.

The chain carries TRBV6-6 and TRBJ2-3, with D unresolved. Germline CDR1 is MNHNY and CDR2 is SVGAGI (reference sequence). This CDR3 has 13 amino acids. With 8 bases removed from V and 2 bases from J, the gap between germline ends came to 11 bases. The CDR3 DNA follows: TGTGCCAGCCTTGGGGAATACACAGATACGCAGTATTTT. Protein product: CASLGEYTDTQYF.

This clonotype was observed a few times. The chain recombines TRBV24-1 with TRBJ2-5; D unresolved. The CDR3 contains 16 residues. Germline loops: CDR1 KGHDR, CDR2 SFDVKD. Trimming took off 0 bases at V and 1 base at J, with 11 bases between the two ends. CDR3 sequence reads: CATSDLRFGTQETQYF. The CDR3 bases are TGTGCCACCAGTGATTTGCGGTTTGGCACCCAAGAGACCCAGTACTTC.

The rearrangement joins TRBV4-3 to TRBJ2-5, with D maybe TRBD2 (6 bases). The DNA end lines up better with TRBJ2-7; the J call may be wrong. Germline lookup yields CDR1 LGHNA and CDR2 YSLEER. This CDR3 has 15 amino acids. CDR3 DNA: TGCGCCAGCAGCCAAGAAAGTGTGACTAGCTACGAGCAGTACTTC. Its translation is CASSQESVTSYEQYF.

The CDR3 here is CASSVEAGAYEQYF. The CDR3 coding sequence is TGTGCCAGCAGCGTAGAAGCGGGGGCCTACGAGCAGTACTTC. This chain joins TRBV9 and TRBJ2-7; 8 nucleotides match TRBD2. After removal of 0 bases from V and 2 bases from J, the junction contained 1 base not matched to a gene. Germline V gene data show CDR1 as SGDLS and CDR2 as YYNGEE. This CDR3 is 14 amino acids long.

This clonotype was detected only a few times. V usage is TRBV29-1 and J usage is TRBJ2-3, with D tentatively TRBD1 (6 bases). CDR1 is SQVTM, CDR2 ANQGSEA, per germline. The CDR3 runs to 14 residues. V lost 7 bases, J lost 2 bases, and 16 bases lay in between. The CDR3 is CSAVQGYNTDTQYF. The CDR3 DNA reads as TGCAGCGCTGTCCAGGGGTATAACACAGATACGCAGTATTTT.

This clonotype was recorded at least ten times. The V call is TRBV9, the J call TRBJ2-2; no reliable D call. The ends were cut back, 2 bases at V and 7 bases at J, with 6 bases in the middle. The CDR3 runs to 12 residues. Germline loops: CDR1 SGDLS, CDR2 YYNGEE. The CDR3 here is CASSVSDGELFF. CDR3 DNA sequence: TGTGCCAGCAGCGTGAGTGACGGGGAGCTGTTTTTT. The entire variable domain, with the rest obtained from reference TRBV9 and TRBJ2-2, is as follows: DSGVTQTPKHLITATGQRVTLRCSPRSGDLSVYWYQQSLDQGLQFLIQYYNGEERAKGNILERFSAQQFPDLHSELNLSSLELGDSALYFCASSVSDGELFFGEGSRLTVL.

The J gene is TRBJ2-1, the V gene TRBV7-2, with 8 nucleotides matching TRBD2. The CDR3 length is 15 residues. CDR1 SGHTA and CDR2 FQGNSA come from the germline V gene. V shed 3 bases, J shed 3 bases, and the junction held 4 bases outside the gene matches. The CDR3 nucleotides read TGTGCCAGCAGCTTTACTAGCGGCTACTACAATGAGCAGTTCTTC. Protein sequence: CASSFTSGYYNEQFF.